These 32 T cell receptor beta chains share one sample of origin, sequenced in a study of follicular helper T cells after annual influenza vaccination. Regarding time point: 2014-2015 season, pre-vaccination. The repertoire was sequenced with immunoSEQ multiplex PCR; TCRdb's copy has only in-frame clones and lacks some. The table shows approximately 30,000 clones, with 80% to 90% occurring only once. Sequencing was performed on CXCR5+ CD38- circulating T follicular helper cells from blood, taken on the day of influenza vaccination. Subset specified: circulating Tfh, non-naive CD4+CXCR5+PD-1+ (ICOS+CD38+ or ICOS-CD38-). These receptors came from an adult who received the influenza vaccine.

This chain uses TRBV15 with TRBJ2-5; 10 nucleotides match TRBD1. The germline gives CDR1 LNHNV, CDR2 YYDKDF (reference sequence). The V gene end was trimmed by 3 bases and the J gene end by 2 bases; junction bases not matched to a gene: 0. This CDR3 is 14 amino acids long. The CDR3: CATSRDRGQETQYF. As DNA, the CDR3 is TGTGCCACCAGCAGGGACAGGGGGCAAGAGACCCAGTACTTC.

The chain carries TRBV6-1 and TRBJ1-2, with 8 bases fitting TRBD1. Trimming removed 4 bases from V and 3 bases from J; junction bases left unmatched: 7. Germline assignment: CDR1 MNHNS and CDR2 SASEGT. The CDR3 sequence is 15 residues long. The CDR3 sequence: CASSGGTGSHYGYTF. CDR3 coding DNA: TGTGCCAGCAGTGGTGGGACAGGTAGTCACTATGGCTACACCTTC.

V and J are TRBV19 and TRBJ2-7, with 7 bases lining up with TRBD2. The V gene's germline CDR1 is LNHDA and CDR2 SQIVND (reference sequence). The CDR3 runs to 13 residues. V was pared by 7 bases and J by 7 bases, with 10 bases of the junction left unmatched. DNA of the CDR3: TGTGCCAGTACCTCAGCGCCGGGGGGAGAGCAGTACTTC. This codes for CASTSAPGGEQYF. Looking up the rest from reference TRBV19 and TRBJ2-7 gives the full variable domain: DGGITQSPKYLFRKEGQNVTLSCEQNLNHDAMYWYRQDPGQGLRLIYYSQIVNDFQKGDIAEGYSVSREKKESFPLTVTSAQKNPTAFYLCASTSAPGGEQYFGPGTRLTVT.

The rearrangement joins TRBV19 to TRBJ2-5; 7 nucleotides line up with TRBD2. Germline V gives CDR1 LNHDA, CDR2 SQIVND (reference sequence). The CDR3 spans 14 residues. Trimming removed 6 bases from V and 2 bases from J; junction bases left unmatched: 6. The chain's CDR3 is CASRNIGGQETQYF. The CDR3 DNA sequence: TGTGCCAGTAGGAATATCGGGGGGCAAGAGACCCAGTACTTC.

This chain joins TRBV5-1 and TRBJ1-1; D might be TRBD1 (6 bases). This CDR3 has 15 amino acids. Germline assignment: CDR1 SGHRS and CDR2 YFSETQ. Deletions cut 7 bases from V and 3 bases from J, with 19 bases between. The CDR3 is CASGPRGGGHTEAFF. In DNA form, the CDR3 reads TGCGCCAGCGGCCCTCGTGGGGGCGGTCACACTGAAGCTTTCTTT.

The genes are TRBV5-5 and TRBJ2-1; TRBD2 matches 12 bases. J lost 7 bases, V lost 0 bases, and 8 bases had no gene match. CDR3 size: 17 residues. CDR1 is SGHKS and CDR2 is YYEKEE in the germline V gene (reference sequence). CDR3: CASSLVPSGRAGNEQFF. As DNA, the CDR3 is TGTGCCAGCAGCTTGGTCCCTAGCGGGAGGGCCGGTAATGAGCAGTTCTTC.

The genes are TRBV5-4 and TRBJ2-2; 10 bases fit TRBD2. The CDR3 covers 16 residues. V dropped 3 bases and J dropped 0; count of bases not matched to a gene: 2. Germline CDR1 is SGHNT and CDR2 is YYREEE (reference sequence). CDR3 in DNA: TGTGCCAGCAGCTACAGCGGGAGGGCGAACACCGGGGAGCTGTTTTTT. Translated: CASSYSGRANTGELFF.

This chain uses TRBV28 with TRBJ1-6; 9 bases align to TRBD1. Unmatched junction bases numbered 6, after V lost 4 bases and J lost 8 bases. CDR3 length: 15 residues. Germline V gene data show CDR1 as MDHEN and CDR2 as SYDVKM. As DNA, the CDR3 is TGTGCCAGCAGTTCCTCCGGGACAGGGTATTCACCCCTCCACTTT. Translated, it gives CASSSSGTGYSPLHF.

This chain joins TRBV27 and TRBJ2-1; 14 nucleotides match TRBD2. Germline V lookup: CDR1 MNHEY, CDR2 SMNVEV (reference sequence). This CDR3 spans 18 amino acids. Trimming removed 5 bases from V and 1 base from J; junction bases left unmatched: 7. The CDR3 coding sequence is TGTGCCAGCAGTGCCGGGACTAGCGGGAGAGGGTCCTACAATGAGCAGTTCTTC. It is translated as CASSAGTSGRGSYNEQFF.

The V call is TRBV5-6, the J call TRBJ2-7, with 9 bases identical to TRBD2. This CDR3 has 17 residues. J gave up 6 bases and V 2 bases, and 15 bases lay outside the gene matches. CDR1 is SGHDT, CDR2 YYEEEE, per germline. CDR3 DNA: TGTGCCAGCAGCTTATATCAAGTCGGGACTAGCTTCGTCGAGCAGTACTTC. This codes for CASSLYQVGTSFVEQYF.

This clone was picked up a small number of times. CDR3 residues: CASSGGAYNEQFF. The CDR3 region has the DNA TGCGCCAGCAGCGGGGGGGCATACAATGAGCAGTTCTTC. The chain employs TRBV10-1 and TRBJ2-1; 8 bases line up with TRBD2. The CDR3 loop spans 13 amino acids. V shed 6 bases and J 4 bases; nucleotides not matched to a gene: 2. Germline V gives CDR1 WNHNN, CDR2 SYGVQD (reference sequence).

This sequence joins TRBV23-1 and TRBJ1-4; D is ambiguous. TRBV23-1 falls under the ORF class, with uncertain function. The CDR3 loop spans 16 amino acids. Trimming stripped 3 bases from V and 0 bases from J, with 11 bases between. The CDR3 region is CASSHPDKTTNEKLFF. As DNA, the CDR3 is TGCGCCAGCAGTCATCCTGACAAGACAACTAATGAAAAACTGTTTTTT.

This clone was detected a few times. The chain is built from TRBV6-6 and TRBJ1-2, with 9 nucleotides matching TRBD1. Germline CDR1 and CDR2: MNHNY and SVGAGI (reference sequence). The CDR3 extends over 16 amino acids. V was pared by 6 bases and J by 4 bases, with 12 bases of the junction left unmatched. The CDR3 region is CASRRPGQGSGYGYTF. CDR3 bases: TGTGCCAGCAGGAGGCCGGGACAGGGTAGCGGCTATGGCTACACCTTC.

This clone was counted only a few times. The V gene is TRBV18, the J gene TRBJ2-5, with TRBD1 matching over 7 bases. The CDR3 has 14 amino acids. Germline-derived CDR1 and CDR2 are KGHSH and LQKENI. J was trimmed by 4 bases and V by 0 bases; bases with no gene match: 2. For the CDR3, the DNA is TGTGCCAGCTCACCACCGAACAGGGGAGAGACCCAGTACTTC. Encoded protein: CASSPPNRGETQYF. The full variable domain, completed using reference TRBV18 and TRBJ2-5, is NAGVMQNPRHLVRRRGQEARLRCSPMKGHSHVYWYRQLPEEGLKFMVYLQKENIIDESGMPKERFSAEFPKEGPSILRIQQVVRGDSAAYFCASSPPNRGETQYFGPGTRLLVL.

The chain joins TRBV28 to TRBJ2-1, with D maybe TRBD2 (5 bases). The V gene's germline CDR1 is MDHEN and CDR2 SYDVKM. The ends were cut back, 4 bases at V and 6 bases at J, with 22 bases in the middle. The CDR3 is 17 residues long. The CDR3 nucleotides are TGTGCCAGCAGTTCCACTACCCGGACGGTTCGGGGCAATGAGCAGTTCTTC. As protein: CASSSTTRTVRGNEQFF.

The CDR3 region has the DNA TGTGCCAGCAGCTTTGACAGGGTCGGCACAGATACGCAGTATTTT. It specifies CASSFDRVGTDTQYF. This chain links TRBV5-6 with TRBJ2-3; 7 positions agree with TRBD1. J lost 1 base, V lost 2 bases, and 4 bases had no gene match. This CDR3 is built from 15 residues. The V gene's germline CDR1 is SGHDT and CDR2 YYEEEE. The full variable domain, its missing parts supplied by reference TRBV5-6 and TRBJ2-3, is DAGVTQSPTHLIKTRGQQVTLRCSPKSGHDTVSWYQQALGQGPQFIFQYYEEEERQRGNFPDRFSGHQFPNYSSELNVNALLLGDSALYLCASSFDRVGTDTQYFGPGTRLTVL.

V and J are TRBV7-9 and TRBJ1-2; possibly TRBD1 for D (5 bases). This CDR3 comprises 12 residues. V dropped 5 bases and J dropped 5 bases, with 9 bases sitting between them. CDR1 and CDR2 (germline): SEHNR, FQNEAQ (reference sequence). The CDR3 here is CASSTQGYGYTF. CDR3 DNA: TGTGCCAGCAGCACCCAGGGATATGGCTACACCTTC.

The rearrangement joins TRBV5-1 to TRBJ1-5; TRBD1 is a possible D gene (5 bases). V lost 0 bases and J 6 bases, leaving 13 bases between the germline ends. Germline assignment: CDR1 SGHRS and CDR2 YFSETQ. The CDR3 runs 15 residues. CDR3 loop: CASSLEGRDGQPQHF. CDR3 nucleotide sequence: TGCGCCAGCAGCTTGGAGGGGAGGGACGGTCAGCCCCAGCATTTT.

This chain links TRBV7-8 with TRBJ2-2, with 9 bases matching TRBD1. The CDR3 covers 18 residues. Unmatched junction bases numbered 9, after V lost 0 bases and J lost 4 bases. Germline V gene sequence: CDR1 SGHVS, CDR2 FQNEAQ. This CDR3 reads CASSLATGTGLFTGELFF. The CDR3 coding sequence is TGTGCCAGCAGCTTAGCGACCGGGACAGGGCTTTTCACCGGGGAGCTGTTTTTT.

The chain joins TRBV29-1 to TRBJ1-5; TRBD1 matches 11 bases. Germline CDR1 reads SQVTM; CDR2 reads ANQGSEA. The CDR3 runs to 16 residues. Germline trimming cut 6 bases from V and 2 bases from J; bases unmatched to any gene: 9. Here the CDR3 reads CSVTYGQGAGNQPQHF. The CDR3 DNA sequence: TGCAGCGTCACATATGGACAGGGGGCAGGCAATCAGCCCCAGCATTTT. Variable domain in full (rest from reference TRBV29-1 and TRBJ1-5): SAVISQKPSRDICQRGTSLTIQCQVDSQVTMMFWYRQQPGQSLTLIATANQGSEATYESGFVIDKFPISRPNLTFSTLTVSNMSPEDSSIYLCSVTYGQGAGNQPQHFGDGTRLSIL.

This chain joins TRBV12-5 and TRBJ2-7; D might be TRBD2 (5 bases). Looked up from germline, CDR1 is LGHNT and CDR2 is FRNRAP. CDR3 length: 15 residues. V was trimmed by 5 bases and J by 8 bases, leaving 22 bases between them. This CDR3 is CASGLGPRTPDKQYF. CDR3 nucleotides: TGTGCTAGTGGTCTAGGCCCCCGGACTCCCGATAAGCAGTACTTC.

CDR3 residues: CASSPGTSGETQYF. CDR3 in DNA: TGTGCCAGCAGCCCTGGGACTTCCGGGGAGACCCAGTACTTC. J is TRBJ2-5 and V is TRBV2; TRBD2 is a possible D gene (6 bases). Trimming removed 6 bases at V and 5 bases at J, with 16 bases between. CDR1 SNHLY and CDR2 FYNNEI come from the germline V gene. The CDR3 loop spans 14 amino acids.

V gene TRBV18 combines with J gene TRBJ2-1, with 7 nucleotides matching TRBD2. This CDR3 has 15 residues. The J segment lost 10 bases and the V segment lost 1 base, leaving 10 bases of the junction unmatched. Per germline, CDR1 KGHSH and CDR2 LQKENI. The CDR3 coding sequence is TGTGCCAGCTCACCACAGGCTAGCGGATTCGGAGAGCAGTTCTTC. It codes for CASSPQASGFGEQFF.

About this clone: This sample also contains other DNA sequences that code for the same CDR3. V and J are TRBV28 and TRBJ2-2; TRBD1 matches 7 bases. V lost 3 bases to trimming and J lost 9 bases; unmatched junction nucleotides: 13. CDR1 MDHEN and CDR2 SYDVKM come from the germline V gene. The CDR3 sequence is 16 residues long. CDR3 sequence reads: CASSFRLPGTVRELFF. The CDR3 DNA is TGTGCCAGCAGTTTTCGCCTCCCCGGGACAGTACGGGAGCTGTTTTTT.

This clone was seen a few times. V usage is TRBV28 and J usage is TRBJ1-3; tentative D call: TRBD1 (6 bases). The V and J ends lost 7 bases and 5 bases respectively, with 15 bases between them. This CDR3 contains 14 residues. Germline CDR1 and CDR2: MDHEN and SYDVKM. The CDR3: CASISSGGRNTIYF. The CDR3 region has the DNA TGTGCCAGCATCTCCTCGGGGGGGCGAAACACCATATATTTT.

The chain recombines TRBV30 with TRBJ2-1, with TRBD2 matching over 7 bases. Trimming took 1 base from V and 3 from J; bases not matched to a gene: 3. CDR3 size: 14 residues. Germline V gene lookup returns CDR1 GTSNPN and CDR2 SVGIG (reference sequence). The CDR3 coding sequence is TGTGCCTGGAGTGGGGGGACTAACTACAATGAGCAGTTCTTC. Translating gives CAWSGGTNYNEQFF.

This clone appeared once. The gene calls are TRBV5-1 and TRBJ2-5; 10 nucleotides align to TRBD2. The germline V gene has CDR1 SGHRS and CDR2 YFSETQ. V gave up 2 bases and J gave up 1 base; unmatched junction bases: 2. The CDR3 runs to 15 residues. In DNA form, the CDR3 reads TGCGCCAGCAGCTTAGCTAGCGGGAGCCAAGAGACCCAGTACTTC. Amino acid sequence: CASSLASGSQETQYF.

This chain joins TRBV7-2 and TRBJ2-5; D may be TRBD1 (6 bases). Germline CDR1 is SGHTA and CDR2 is FQGNSA. Trimming stripped 4 bases from V and 5 bases from J, with 20 bases between. The CDR3 contains 16 residues. The CDR3 DNA sequence: TGTGCCAGCAGCTCCCCGGCCCAGGGGAATACGGAGACCCAGTACTTC. Amino acid sequence: CASSSPAQGNTETQYF. The full variable domain, in which reference TRBV7-2 and TRBJ2-5 provide the parts outside the CDR3, is GAGVSQSPSNKVTEKGKDVELRCDPISGHTALYWYRQSLGQGLEFLIYFQGNSAPDKSGLPSDRFSAERTGGSVSTLTIQRTQQEDSAVYLCASSSPAQGNTETQYFGPGTRLLVL.

The J gene is TRBJ1-5, the V gene TRBV2; D may be TRBD1 (6 bases). Trimming left V 9 bases short and J 5 bases short, with 11 bases between. Germline loops: CDR1 SNHLY, CDR2 FYNNEI. This CDR3 has 12 amino acids. The CDR3 DNA is TGTGCCAGTAACAGGGACGATCAGCCCCAGCATTTT. This encodes CASNRDDQPQHF.

The chain's CDR3 is CASSSGRAAETIYF. The CDR3 DNA is TGCGCCAGCAGCAGCGGACGGGCAGCTGAGACCATATATTTT. This chain links TRBV5-1 with TRBJ1-3, with D uncertain. This CDR3 contains 14 residues. Deletions cut 4 bases from V and 10 bases from J, with 18 bases between. Germline V gene sequence: CDR1 SGHRS, CDR2 YFSETQ.

This clone has more than one count but fewer than ten. The V and J genes are TRBV28 and TRBJ2-3, with unresolved D. This CDR3 is 15 amino acids long. Germline lookup yields CDR1 MDHEN and CDR2 SYDVKM. Trimming removed 4 bases from V and 3 bases from J, with 14 bases in between. The CDR3: CASSYPPGLTDTQYF. The CDR3 DNA sequence: TGTGCCAGCAGTTACCCGCCAGGCTTAACAGATACGCAGTATTTT.

J is TRBJ1-5 and V is TRBV15; 9 bases agree with TRBD1. The CDR3 has 18 amino acids. Germline CDR1 reads LNHNV; CDR2 reads YYDKDF (reference sequence). V shed 1 base, J shed 4 bases, and the junction held 11 bases outside the gene matches. CDR3 loop: CATSRAQQGARRNQPQHF. CDR3 sequence (DNA): TGTGCCACCAGCAGAGCACAACAGGGGGCACGACGGAATCAGCCCCAGCATTTT.